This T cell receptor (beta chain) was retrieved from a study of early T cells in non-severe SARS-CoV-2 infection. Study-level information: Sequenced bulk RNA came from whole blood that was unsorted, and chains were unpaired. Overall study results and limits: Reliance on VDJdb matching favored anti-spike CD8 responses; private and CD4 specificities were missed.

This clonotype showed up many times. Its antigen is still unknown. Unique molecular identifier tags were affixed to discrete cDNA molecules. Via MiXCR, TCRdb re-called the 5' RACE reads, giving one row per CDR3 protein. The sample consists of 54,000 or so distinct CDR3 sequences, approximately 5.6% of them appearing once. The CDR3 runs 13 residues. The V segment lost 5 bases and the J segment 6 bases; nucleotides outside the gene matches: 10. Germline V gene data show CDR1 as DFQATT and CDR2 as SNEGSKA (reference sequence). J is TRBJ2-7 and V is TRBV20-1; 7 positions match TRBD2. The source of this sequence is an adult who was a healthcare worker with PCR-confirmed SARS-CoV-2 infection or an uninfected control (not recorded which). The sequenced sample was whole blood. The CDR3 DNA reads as TGCAGTGCTCGAGTGGCGGGAGTTAGCGAGCAGTACTTC. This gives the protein CSARVAGVSEQYF.